By frequency in the sample, the clone carrying this TCR beta chain is large. Its antigen is undetermined. The entry originates in a study of spatial heterogeneity in lung cancer. Across the study: Sequencing consistently turned up more beta-chain sequences than alpha-chain sequences. There were, on average, more than eight raw-read appearances for each unique TCR and UMI combination. Study-wide points: Resection blood, more than follow-up blood, showed ubiquitous expanded tumor TCRs.

A unique molecular identifier was carried by every single TCR cDNA molecule. In TCRdb, the 5' RACE reads were re-called with MiXCR into one record per CDR3 protein. The table records 2,500 or so distinct CDR3 sequences, about 13% of them present only once. Time point given: sample taken at primary tumor resection. Unsorted samples of tumor, nontumor lung or frozen PBMC had their whole RNA sequenced. Per germline, CDR1 MDHEN and CDR2 SYDVKM. After removal of 6 bases from V and 5 bases from J, the junction contained 14 bases not matched to a gene. This CDR3 has 17 amino acids. Sequences were derived from PBMCs, sampled at surgery. The genes are TRBV28 and TRBJ2-3; 10 bases map to TRBD2. This TCR derives from a male donor with early-stage non-small cell lung cancer. CDR3 sequence (DNA): TGTGCCAGCAGCTTACTCAGCGGGAGGGCCGCCAGAGATACGCAGTATTTT. Residues: CASSLLSGRAARDTQYF. The full variable domain, with the rest looked up from reference TRBV28 and TRBJ2-3, is DVKVTQSSRYLVKRTGEKVFLECVQDMDHENMFWYRQDPGLGLRLIYFSYDVKMKEKGDIPEGYSVSREKKERFSLILESASTNQTSMYLCASSLLSGRAARDTQYFGPGTRLTVL.